The next 25 T cell receptor beta chains were all read from a single sample in a study of PD-L1 blockade in urothelial cancer. Time point meaning: peripheral blood 6 weeks after treatment start. Libraries were prepared by immunoSEQ multiplex PCR; TCRdb keeps only in-frame clonotypes and omits some of them. This sample has some 110,000 clones, with around 93% found just once. The source material was PBMCs, sampled around atezolizumab (anti-PD-L1) treatment. The receptors derive from a man aged 55 to 70 with urothelial cancer.

Notes on this clone: The sample has other DNA sequences that encode this CDR3 too. This sequence joins TRBV9 and TRBJ1-1; 7 nucleotides line up with TRBD1. This CDR3 contains 14 residues. V lost 0 bases and J lost 5; bases outside the gene matches: 4. Germline V lookup: CDR1 SGDLS, CDR2 YYNGEE. CDR3 sequence reads: CASSVAGGDTEAFF. The CDR3 nucleotides are TGTGCCAGCAGCGTAGCAGGGGGAGATACTGAAGCTTTCTTT. Complete variable domain (other parts from reference TRBV9 and TRBJ1-1): DSGVTQTPKHLITATGQRVTLRCSPRSGDLSVYWYQQSLDQGLQFLIQYYNGEERAKGNILERFSAQQFPDLHSELNLSSLELGDSALYFCASSVAGGDTEAFFGQGTRLTVV.

This chain joins TRBV2 and TRBJ2-2, with D possibly being TRBD2 (6 bases). The CDR3 covers 16 residues. The germline V gene has CDR1 SNHLY and CDR2 FYNNEI. The germline V and J ends were trimmed by 0 bases and 1 base, with 9 bases remaining between them. The CDR3 is CASSEAGLKNTGELFF. As DNA, the CDR3 is TGTGCCAGCAGTGAAGCGGGACTTAAGAACACCGGGGAGCTGTTTTTT.

V and J are TRBV7-2 and TRBJ1-1, with 10 bases fitting TRBD1. CDR1 and CDR2 from the germline V gene are SGHTA and FQGNSA. J gave up 6 bases and V 6 bases, and 13 bases lay outside the gene matches. There are 16 residues in the CDR3. The CDR3 protein is CASRPGQGMGHSEAFF. The CDR3 nucleotides are TGTGCCAGCAGGCCGGGACAGGGGATGGGGCACTCTGAAGCTTTCTTT.

The V gene is TRBV7-2, the J gene TRBJ2-3; 8 bases are a match to TRBD2. The CDR3 is made up of 17 amino acids. Germline V gene data show CDR1 as SGHTA and CDR2 as FQGNSA. V lost 5 bases to trimming and J lost 6 bases; unmatched junction nucleotides: 16. CDR3 sequence: CASSLATSAGPTDTQYF. CDR3 nucleotide sequence: TGTGCCAGCAGCCTCGCGACTAGCGCGGGTCCTACGGATACGCAGTATTTT.

This chain uses TRBV4-2 with TRBJ2-2; 8 bases map to TRBD2. V gave up 1 base and J gave up 8 bases; unmatched junction bases: 6. The CDR3 sequence is 15 residues long. Germline-derived CDR1 and CDR2 are LGHNA and YNFKEQ. CDR3 in amino acids: CASSQGRGASGELFF. CDR3 DNA: TGTGCCAGCAGCCAAGGGCGGGGGGCCTCGGGGGAGCTGTTTTTT.

The chain is built from TRBV2 and TRBJ2-3, with D maybe TRBD2 (6 bases). Trimming stripped 6 bases from V and 2 bases from J, with 12 bases between. CDR3 size: 14 residues. Germline CDR1 is SNHLY and CDR2 is FYNNEI. The CDR3 here is CASRIAEATDTQYF. CDR3 nucleotides: TGTGCCAGCAGGATAGCGGAGGCCACAGATACGCAGTATTTT.

The chain is built from TRBV2 and TRBJ1-5; maybe TRBD1 (6 bases). The CDR3 length is 13 residues. Trimming removed 4 bases from V and 5 bases from J, with 9 bases in between. Germline loops: CDR1 SNHLY, CDR2 FYNNEI. CDR3 loop: CASSAGVDQPQHF. The DNA for the CDR3 is TGTGCCAGCAGTGCAGGGGTGGATCAGCCCCAGCATTTT.

This chain links TRBV4-2 with TRBJ2-2, with D perhaps matching TRBD1 (5 bases). The V gene lost 4 bases and the J gene lost 4 bases, with 13 bases spanning the gap. The germline V gene encodes CDR1 LGHNA and CDR2 YNFKEQ. This CDR3 comprises 15 residues. CDR3 amino acids: CASSLGDRLTGELFF. CDR3 coding DNA: TGTGCCAGCAGCCTAGGAGACAGACTCACCGGGGAGCTGTTTTTT.

This clone has only a few counts. The CDR3 nucleotides are TGTGCCACCAGCAGAGTCGGGAGTATCGAGCAGTACTTC. Translation: CATSRVGSIEQYF. V usage is TRBV15 and J usage is TRBJ2-7; weak D call: TRBD2 (6 bases). This CDR3 is built from 13 residues. Germline V gene data show CDR1 as LNHNV and CDR2 as YYDKDF (reference sequence). Trimming removed 1 base from V and 6 bases from J, with 10 bases in between. Full variable domain (outside the CDR3, taken from reference TRBV15 and TRBJ2-7): DAMVIQNPRYQVTQFGKPVTLSCSQTLNHNVMYWYQQKSSQAPKLLFHYYDKDFNNEADTPDNFQSRRPNTSFCFLDIRSPGLGDTAMYLCATSRVGSIEQYFGPGTRLTVT.

This clone was found once. The chain uses TRBV7-2 and TRBJ1-2; TRBD1 might be the D (6 bases). V lost 6 bases and J 7 bases, leaving 21 bases between the germline ends. This CDR3 has 15 residues. From germline, CDR1 is SGHTA and CDR2 FQGNSA. The CDR3 here is CASRRASGGAGGYTF. The CDR3 DNA reads as TGTGCCAGCAGGCGGGCGTCTGGGGGCGCAGGTGGCTACACCTTC.

This clone was detected a few times. This chain joins TRBV7-2 and TRBJ2-2; tentatively, D is TRBD2 (6 bases). Trimming cost V 1 base and J 5 bases, with 14 bases left between them. Germline lookup yields CDR1 SGHTA and CDR2 FQGNSA. The CDR3 is made up of 16 amino acids. CDR3 protein: CASSLGGRGRTGELFF. The CDR3 region has the DNA TGTGCCAGCAGCTTAGGTGGCCGGGGGAGAACCGGGGAGCTGTTTTTT.

J is TRBJ1-2 and V is TRBV5-1; D uncertain. V shed 4 bases and J shed 5 bases, with 18 bases lying between them. The CDR3 is made up of 15 amino acids. The germline CDR1 and CDR2 sequences are SGHRS and YFSETQ. The CDR3: CASSPEGPLPYGYTF. For the CDR3, the DNA is TGCGCCAGCAGCCCCGAGGGTCCGCTCCCTTATGGCTACACCTTC.

CDR3 bases: TGTGCCAGCAGTGAACAGGGGATTATAGCCAAAAACATTCAGTACTTC. Protein: CASSEQGIIAKNIQYF. The chain combines TRBV2 with TRBJ2-4; D perhaps matches TRBD1 (6 bases). The CDR3 is 16 residues long. Germline CDR1 reads SNHLY; CDR2 reads FYNNEI. Trimming left V 2 bases short and J 0 bases short, with 11 bases between.

The chain combines TRBV4-2 with TRBJ2-7; 11 positions agree with TRBD1. This CDR3 has 15 residues. Losses at the gene ends were 4 bases for V and 3 bases for J; bases not matched to a gene: 5. Germline CDR1 LGHNA, CDR2 YNFKEQ. The CDR3: CASSRGDRGSYEQYF. In nucleotides, the CDR3 is TGTGCCAGCAGCCGAGGGGACAGGGGGAGCTACGAGCAGTACTTC.

This sequence joins TRBV18 and TRBJ2-2; TRBD1 aligns across 9 bases. Looked up from germline, CDR1 is KGHSH and CDR2 is LQKENI. This CDR3 contains 16 residues. Germline trimming cut 3 bases from V and 4 bases from J; bases unmatched to any gene: 6. The CDR3 loop reads CASSPLGQGVTGELFF. CDR3 nucleotides: TGTGCCAGCTCACCCCTGGGACAGGGTGTCACCGGGGAGCTGTTTTTT.

The chain has TRBV30 and TRBJ1-5, with 10 bases matching TRBD1. Unmatched junction bases numbered 8, after V lost 1 base and J lost 2 bases. The CDR3 is 17 amino acids. The germline V gene has CDR1 GTSNPN and CDR2 SVGIG (reference sequence). DNA for the CDR3: TGTGCCTGGAGTGAGGGGACAGGGGTAGGGGGCAATCAGCCCCAGCATTTT. Translating gives CAWSEGTGVGGNQPQHF.

This chain uses TRBV5-4 with TRBJ2-1; D remains unclear. V lost 3 bases, J lost 0 bases, and 10 bases lay in between. From germline, CDR1 is SGHNT and CDR2 YYREEE (reference sequence). There are 15 residues in the CDR3. The CDR3 coding sequence is TGTGCCAGCAGCTCAGACTCAAGCTCCTACAATGAGCAGTTCTTC. Residues: CASSSDSSSYNEQFF.

The chain is built from TRBV2 and TRBJ1-1; 7 bases are a match to TRBD1. Germline-derived CDR1 and CDR2 are SNHLY and FYNNEI. The CDR3 covers 13 residues. V lost 3 bases, J lost 10 bases, and 8 bases stayed unmatched. CDR3 residues: CASSDVAGGRAFF. CDR3 coding DNA: TGTGCCAGCAGTGACGTGGCAGGGGGGCGAGCTTTCTTT.

This chain links TRBV5-6 with TRBJ2-6; D gene ambiguous. Per germline, CDR1 SGHDT and CDR2 YYEEEE. The CDR3 spans 16 residues. V lost 3 bases to trimming and J lost 2 bases, with 12 bases between them. CDR3 residues: CASSSDGPAGANVLTF. In DNA form, the CDR3 reads TGTGCCAGCAGCTCAGATGGGCCAGCTGGGGCCAACGTCCTGACTTTC.

This sequence joins TRBV7-8 and TRBJ2-5; the D gene is possibly TRBD1 (6 bases). The germline V and J ends were trimmed by 0 bases and 5 bases, with 13 bases remaining between them. The CDR3 runs to 15 residues. The germline V gene has CDR1 SGHVS and CDR2 FQNEAQ. CDR3 residues: CASSLAAGDRETQYF. CDR3 nucleotide sequence: TGTGCCAGCAGCTTAGCCGCAGGGGATCGGGAGACCCAGTACTTC.

This chain links TRBV7-6 with TRBJ2-3, with D maybe TRBD1 (6 bases). V dropped 5 bases and J dropped 2 bases, with 11 bases sitting between them. There are 14 residues in the CDR3. Per the germline V gene, CDR1 is SGHVS and CDR2 is FNYEAQ. CDR3 in DNA: TGTGCCAGCAGCCGGGACACCTTCACAGATACGCAGTATTTT. It is translated as CASSRDTFTDTQYF. The full variable domain, in which reference TRBV7-6 and TRBJ2-3 provide the parts outside the CDR3, is GAGVSQSPRYKVTKRGQDVALRCDPISGHVSLYWYRQALGQGPEFLTYFNYEAQQDKSGLPNDRFSAERPEGSISTLTIQRTEQRDSAMYRCASSRDTFTDTQYFGPGTRLTVL.

The V and J genes are TRBV19 and TRBJ2-2; 8 bases match TRBD1. This CDR3 is 16 amino acids long. From germline, CDR1 is LNHDA and CDR2 SQIVND (reference sequence). The V gene end was trimmed by 6 bases and the J gene end by 0 bases; junction bases not matched to a gene: 6. In nucleotides, the CDR3 is TGTGCCAGTAGGACATGGACAGGGACGAACACCGGGGAGCTGTTTTTT. This sequence encodes CASRTWTGTNTGELFF.

This rearrangement joins TRBV11-1 to TRBJ2-5; D gene uncertain. The ends were cut back, 5 bases at V and 5 bases at J, with 9 bases in the middle. The germline gives CDR1 SGHAT, CDR2 FQDESV (reference sequence). This CDR3 has 12 residues. The CDR3 protein is CASSPYLETQYF. The CDR3 nucleotides read TGTGCCAGCAGCCCCTACCTTGAGACCCAGTACTTC.

Here the CDR3 DNA reads TGCGCCAGCAGCCAAAAAGCTAGCGGGAGGGCCGGTGAGACCCAGTACTTC. Translation: CASSQKASGRAGETQYF. This chain joins TRBV4-3 and TRBJ2-5; 12 bases fit TRBD2. This CDR3 spans 17 amino acids. V lost 2 bases, J lost 5 bases, and 9 bases stayed unmatched. Germline lookup yields CDR1 LGHNA and CDR2 YSLEER.

The chain recombines TRBV19 with TRBJ1-2, with D perhaps matching TRBD1 (5 bases). Germline V gives CDR1 LNHDA, CDR2 SQIVND (reference sequence). The length of the CDR3 is 14 residues. The V end lost 7 bases, the J end lost 8 bases, and 20 bases lay between the germline ends. The CDR3 DNA follows: TGTGCCAGTACCCCCTGGGGGGGGTCTGGGGGCTACACCTTC. Translating gives CASTPWGGSGGYTF.